The clone carrying this T cell receptor beta chain appeared a single time. Its antigen is undetermined. Measured with immunoSEQ multiplex PCR; TCRdb has only the in-frame clones, and not every one. Among some 90,000 clones listed, over 80% were seen once. V lost 3 bases to trimming and J lost 8 bases; unmatched junction nucleotides: 13. The germline V gene has CDR1 SGHTS and CDR2 YDEGEE. This CDR3 has 17 amino acids. This specimen belongs to a study of T cell responses to AZD1222 COVID-19 vaccine. As for the study in general: Both about-4-week and about-12-week second-dose recipients were combined.

Study-wide results and caveats: In a largely white British group with more females than males, clonal diversity was possibly underestimated.

V is TRBV5-8 and J is TRBJ1-4, with 10 bases matching TRBD1. This material consisted of peripheral blood, taken on day 0 of AZD1222 vaccination. This clonotype was obtained from an adult in good health. CDR3 coding DNA: TGTGCCAGCAGCTCAATAATAGTGACAGGGGGCAACGAAAAACTGTTTTTT. It encodes CASSSIIVTGGNEKLFF.